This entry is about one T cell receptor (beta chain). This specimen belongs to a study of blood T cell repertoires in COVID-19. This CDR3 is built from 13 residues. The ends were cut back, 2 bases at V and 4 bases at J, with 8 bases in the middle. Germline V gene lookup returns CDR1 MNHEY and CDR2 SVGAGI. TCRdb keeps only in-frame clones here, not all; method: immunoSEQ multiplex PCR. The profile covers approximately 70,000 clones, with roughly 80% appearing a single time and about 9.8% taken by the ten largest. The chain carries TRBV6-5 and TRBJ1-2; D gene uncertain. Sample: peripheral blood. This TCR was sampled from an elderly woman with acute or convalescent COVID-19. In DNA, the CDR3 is TGTGCCAGCAGTTACGCAGAGGGCTATGGCTACACCTTC. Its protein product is CASSYAEGYGYTF.